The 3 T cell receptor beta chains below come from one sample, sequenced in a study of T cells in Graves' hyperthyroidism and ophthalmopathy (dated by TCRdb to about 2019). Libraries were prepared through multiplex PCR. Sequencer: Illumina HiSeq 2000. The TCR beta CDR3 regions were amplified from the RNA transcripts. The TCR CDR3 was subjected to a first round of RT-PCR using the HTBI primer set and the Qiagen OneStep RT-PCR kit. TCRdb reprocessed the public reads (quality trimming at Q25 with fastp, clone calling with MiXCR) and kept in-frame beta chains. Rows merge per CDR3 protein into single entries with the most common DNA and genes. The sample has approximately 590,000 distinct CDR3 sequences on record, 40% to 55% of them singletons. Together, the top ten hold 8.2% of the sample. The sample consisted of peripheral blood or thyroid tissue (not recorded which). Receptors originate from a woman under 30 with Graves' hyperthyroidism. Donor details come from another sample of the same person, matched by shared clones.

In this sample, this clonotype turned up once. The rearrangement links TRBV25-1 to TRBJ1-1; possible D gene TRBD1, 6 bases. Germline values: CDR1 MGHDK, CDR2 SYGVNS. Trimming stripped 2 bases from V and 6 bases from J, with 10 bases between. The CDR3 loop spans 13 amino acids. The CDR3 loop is CASSERGRAEAFF. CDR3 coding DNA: TGTGCCAGCAGTGAAAGGGGGAGGGCTGAAGCTTTCTTT.

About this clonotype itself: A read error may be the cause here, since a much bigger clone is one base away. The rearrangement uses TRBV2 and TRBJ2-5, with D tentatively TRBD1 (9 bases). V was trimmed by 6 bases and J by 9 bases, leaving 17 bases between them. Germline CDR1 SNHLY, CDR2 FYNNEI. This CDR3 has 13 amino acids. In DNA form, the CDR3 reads TGTGCCAGCAGGGGGACAGGGCGGGAGGCCCAGTACTTC. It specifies CASRGTGREAQYF.

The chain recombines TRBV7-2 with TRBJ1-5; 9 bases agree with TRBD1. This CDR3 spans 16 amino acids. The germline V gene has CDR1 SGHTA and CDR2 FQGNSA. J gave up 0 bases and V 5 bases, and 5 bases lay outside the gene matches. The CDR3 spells CASSRGQGNSNQPQHF. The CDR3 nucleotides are TGTGCCAGCAGCCGCGGACAGGGGAATAGCAATCAGCCCCAGCATTTT.